One T cell receptor beta chain is described in this entry. The antigen is not known. This record belongs to a study of CD8+CD57+ T cells in acquired aplastic anemia. Study overall: Isolated CD4+ and CD8+ cells, once sorted, yielded DNA averaging about 3.4 ug. Among healthy donors, CD4+ cells averaged about 10 million reads. General observations from the study: Patients had around 30 CD8+ CDR3 sequences in common with controls (the shared set).

The CDR3 is made up of 15 amino acids. CDR1 is SGHAT and CDR2 is FQNNGV in the germline V gene. Trimming shortened V by 5 bases and J by 3 bases, and 15 bases separated the two germline ends. Researchers used genomic DNA as the template to profile TCR beta VDJ and CDR3. TCRdb recomputed calls from the reads with MiXCR, one row per CDR3 protein. Of hundreds of thousands of distinct CDR3 sequences in the sample, about two thirds were seen once. This rearrangement joins TRBV11-2 to TRBJ2-3; TRBD1 or TRBD2 may be the D gene (5 bases each). The sequence was collected from a human donor in good health, serving as a control. Sequenced input: sorted CD4+, CD8+, or CD8+CD57+ T cells (not recorded which) from PBMCs. The CDR3 sequence is CASSDLYGATDTQYF. Here the CDR3 DNA reads TGTGCCAGCAGCGACCTCTACGGGGCGACAGATACGCAGTATTTT.